This T cell receptor (beta chain) was observed in a study of blood T cell repertoires in COVID-19. The protocol was immunoSEQ multiplex PCR, while the TCRdb copy is restricted to in-frame clones and leaves out a portion. This table has more than 45,000 clones, 87% appearing once. Sequencing was carried out using peripheral blood. This clonotype was sampled from a woman older than 75 with COVID-19, enrolled during active disease.

CDR3 DNA sequence: TGCGCCACCAGACAGCTGAACACTGAAGCTTTCTTT. This encodes CATRQLNTEAFF. The rearrangement links TRBV10-2 to TRBJ1-1; D might be TRBD1 (5 bases). V lost 10 bases, J lost 0 bases, and 9 bases lay in between. This CDR3 is built from 12 residues. In germline, CDR1 is WSHSY, CDR2 SAAADI.